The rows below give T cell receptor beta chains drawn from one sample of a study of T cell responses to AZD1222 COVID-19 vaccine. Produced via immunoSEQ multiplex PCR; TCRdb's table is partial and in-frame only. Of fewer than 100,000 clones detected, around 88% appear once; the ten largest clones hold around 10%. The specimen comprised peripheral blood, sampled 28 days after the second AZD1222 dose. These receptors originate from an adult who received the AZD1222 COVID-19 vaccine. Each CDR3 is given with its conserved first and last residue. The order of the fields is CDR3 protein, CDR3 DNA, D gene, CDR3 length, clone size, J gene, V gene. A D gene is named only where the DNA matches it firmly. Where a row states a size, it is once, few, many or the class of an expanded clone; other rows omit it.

CDR3aa: CASISGGHSYEQYF; CDR3nt: TGTGCCAGCATTAGCGGGGGCCATTCCTACGAGCAGTACTTC; d_gene: TRBD2; len: 14; abundance: .; j_gene: TRBJ2-7; v_gene: TRBV25-1
CDR3aa: CAISEKKTITEAFF; CDR3nt: TGTGCCATCAGTGAGAAGAAAACTATAACGGAAGCTTTCTTT; d_gene: .; len: 14; abundance: .; j_gene: TRBJ1-1; v_gene: TRBV10-3
CDR3aa: CASRWGGLNTEAFF; CDR3nt: TGTGCCAGCAGGTGGGGGGGGTTGAACACTGAAGCTTTCTTT; d_gene: .; len: 14; abundance: few; j_gene: TRBJ1-1; v_gene: TRBV6-5
CDR3aa: CVAGQGNYGYTF; CDR3nt: TGTGTGGCGGGACAGGGGAACTATGGCTACACCTTC; d_gene: TRBD1; len: 12; abundance: once; j_gene: TRBJ1-2; v_gene: TRBV7-9
CDR3aa: CASSLAGSAYEQYF; CDR3nt: TGCGCCAGCAGCTTGGCAGGGTCGGCCTACGAGCAGTACTTC; d_gene: .; len: 14; abundance: once; j_gene: TRBJ2-7; v_gene: TRBV5-1
CDR3aa: CASKETAYYEQYF; CDR3nt: TGTGCCAGCAAAGAGACAGCCTACTACGAGCAGTACTTC; d_gene: .; len: 13; abundance: .; j_gene: TRBJ2-7; v_gene: TRBV2
CDR3aa: CADRGLGPMNTEAFF; CDR3nt: TGTGCCGACAGGGGGCTGGGTCCTATGAACACTGAAGCTTTCTTT; d_gene: .; len: 15; abundance: .; j_gene: TRBJ1-1; v_gene: TRBV21-1
CDR3aa: CASTANYGYTF; CDR3nt: TGTGCCAGTACCGCTAACTATGGCTACACCTTC; d_gene: .; len: 11; abundance: .; j_gene: TRBJ1-2; v_gene: TRBV19
CDR3aa: CSVEGTGTYEQYF; CDR3nt: TGCAGCGTTGAAGGGACAGGTACCTACGAGCAGTACTTC; d_gene: TRBD1; len: 13; abundance: few; j_gene: TRBJ2-7; v_gene: TRBV29-1
CDR3aa: CASETSGGGTGELFF; CDR3nt: TGTGCCAGCGAAACCTCCGGGGGCGGGACCGGGGAGCTGTTTTTT; d_gene: .; len: 15; abundance: many; j_gene: TRBJ2-2; v_gene: TRBV2
CDR3aa: CASSLEAGSAFF; CDR3nt: TGTGCCAGCAGTTTAGAGGCGGGGTCGGCTTTCTTT; d_gene: .; len: 12; abundance: .; j_gene: TRBJ1-1; v_gene: TRBV28
CDR3aa: CASSQEGGTAYEQYF; CDR3nt: TGCGCCAGCAGCCAAGAGGGAGGGACAGCCTACGAGCAGTACTTC; d_gene: .; len: 15; abundance: .; j_gene: TRBJ2-7; v_gene: TRBV4-3
CDR3aa: CASSLRGGTTPSPLHF; CDR3nt: TGTGCCAGCAGCTTAAGAGGTGGGACAACTCCTTCACCCCTCCACTTT; d_gene: .; len: 16; abundance: .; j_gene: TRBJ1-6; v_gene: TRBV7-2
CDR3aa: CASSDMGQGETGELFF; CDR3nt: TGTGCCAGCAGTGACATGGGACAGGGAGAAACCGGGGAGCTGTTTTTT; d_gene: TRBD1; len: 16; abundance: .; j_gene: TRBJ2-2; v_gene: TRBV6-1
CDR3aa: CASSLKGWPQHF; CDR3nt: TGTGCCAGCAGTTTGAAAGGCTGGCCCCAGCATTTT; d_gene: .; len: 12; abundance: .; j_gene: TRBJ1-5; v_gene: TRBV28
CDR3aa: CATTGEIGNTIYF; CDR3nt: TGTGCCACAACCGGGGAAATCGGAAACACCATATATTTT; d_gene: .; len: 13; abundance: few; j_gene: TRBJ1-3; v_gene: TRBV30
CDR3aa: CASSIRTGDNYGYTF; CDR3nt: TGTGCCAGCAGCATAAGGACAGGGGATAACTATGGCTACACCTTC; d_gene: TRBD1; len: 15; abundance: .; j_gene: TRBJ1-2; v_gene: TRBV5-4
CDR3aa: CASSQYPDRMETQYF; CDR3nt: TGTGCCAGCAGCCAATACCCGGACAGGATGGAGACCCAGTACTTC; d_gene: TRBD1; len: 15; abundance: once; j_gene: TRBJ2-5; v_gene: TRBV6-5
CDR3aa: CASRSRQDYEQYF; CDR3nt: TGTGCCAGCAGATCTCGACAGGATTACGAGCAGTACTTC; d_gene: .; len: 13; abundance: .; j_gene: TRBJ2-7; v_gene: TRBV6-5
CDR3aa: CSVEEAHYEQYF; CDR3nt: TGCAGCGTTGAGGAGGCCCACTACGAGCAGTACTTC; d_gene: .; len: 12; abundance: .; j_gene: TRBJ2-7; v_gene: TRBV29-1
CDR3aa: CASSLGDRGRETQYF; CDR3nt: TGTGCCAGCAGCTTAGGGGACAGGGGGCGGGAGACCCAGTACTTC; d_gene: TRBD1; len: 15; abundance: .; j_gene: TRBJ2-5; v_gene: TRBV7-9
CDR3aa: CAGARGGPTGELFF; CDR3nt: TGTGCCGGTGCTAGGGGAGGTCCGACCGGGGAGCTGTTTTTT; d_gene: .; len: 14; abundance: .; j_gene: TRBJ2-2; v_gene: TRBV19
CDR3aa: CASSQDTVAGKTQYF; CDR3nt: TGTGCCAGCAGCCAAGATACGGTAGCGGGGAAAACCCAGTACTTC; d_gene: TRBD2; len: 15; abundance: .; j_gene: TRBJ2-5; v_gene: TRBV3-1/TRBV3-2
CDR3aa: CAISESAEIGYTF; CDR3nt: TGTGCCATCAGTGAGTCGGCAGAGATTGGCTACACCTTC; d_gene: .; len: 13; abundance: .; j_gene: TRBJ1-2; v_gene: TRBV10-3
CDR3aa: CASSLDLRGQETQYF; CDR3nt: TGTGCCAGCAGCTTAGATTTGAGGGGGCAAGAGACCCAGTACTTC; d_gene: .; len: 15; abundance: .; j_gene: TRBJ2-5; v_gene: TRBV11-2
CDR3aa: CASRVPTGNQPQHF; CDR3nt: TGTGCCAGTAGGGTGCCGACCGGCAATCAGCCCCAGCATTTT; d_gene: .; len: 14; abundance: .; j_gene: TRBJ1-5; v_gene: TRBV19
CDR3aa: CASAEGSRETQYF; CDR3nt: TGTGCCAGCGCTGAAGGGAGCAGAGAGACCCAGTACTTC; d_gene: .; len: 13; abundance: few; j_gene: TRBJ2-5; v_gene: TRBV25-1
CDR3aa: CASSQDGFGENEKLFF; CDR3nt: TGTGCCAGCAGCCAAGATGGTTTCGGAGAGAATGAAAAACTGTTTTTT; d_gene: .; len: 16; abundance: once; j_gene: TRBJ1-4; v_gene: TRBV4-2
CDR3aa: CASSPLLGGGNEQFF; CDR3nt: TGCGCCAGCAGCCCCTTGCTGGGGGGGGGCAATGAGCAGTTCTTC; d_gene: TRBD2; len: 15; abundance: .; j_gene: TRBJ2-1; v_gene: TRBV4-3
CDR3aa: CASSSLPVPGELFF; CDR3nt: TGTGCCAGCAGCTCCCTCCCCGTCCCCGGGGAGCTGTTTTTT; d_gene: .; len: 14; abundance: .; j_gene: TRBJ2-2; v_gene: TRBV11-2
CDR3aa: CASSLGFGNQPQHF; CDR3nt: TGCGCCAGCAGCTTGGGGTTTGGCAATCAGCCCCAGCATTTT; d_gene: .; len: 14; abundance: few; j_gene: TRBJ1-5; v_gene: TRBV5-1